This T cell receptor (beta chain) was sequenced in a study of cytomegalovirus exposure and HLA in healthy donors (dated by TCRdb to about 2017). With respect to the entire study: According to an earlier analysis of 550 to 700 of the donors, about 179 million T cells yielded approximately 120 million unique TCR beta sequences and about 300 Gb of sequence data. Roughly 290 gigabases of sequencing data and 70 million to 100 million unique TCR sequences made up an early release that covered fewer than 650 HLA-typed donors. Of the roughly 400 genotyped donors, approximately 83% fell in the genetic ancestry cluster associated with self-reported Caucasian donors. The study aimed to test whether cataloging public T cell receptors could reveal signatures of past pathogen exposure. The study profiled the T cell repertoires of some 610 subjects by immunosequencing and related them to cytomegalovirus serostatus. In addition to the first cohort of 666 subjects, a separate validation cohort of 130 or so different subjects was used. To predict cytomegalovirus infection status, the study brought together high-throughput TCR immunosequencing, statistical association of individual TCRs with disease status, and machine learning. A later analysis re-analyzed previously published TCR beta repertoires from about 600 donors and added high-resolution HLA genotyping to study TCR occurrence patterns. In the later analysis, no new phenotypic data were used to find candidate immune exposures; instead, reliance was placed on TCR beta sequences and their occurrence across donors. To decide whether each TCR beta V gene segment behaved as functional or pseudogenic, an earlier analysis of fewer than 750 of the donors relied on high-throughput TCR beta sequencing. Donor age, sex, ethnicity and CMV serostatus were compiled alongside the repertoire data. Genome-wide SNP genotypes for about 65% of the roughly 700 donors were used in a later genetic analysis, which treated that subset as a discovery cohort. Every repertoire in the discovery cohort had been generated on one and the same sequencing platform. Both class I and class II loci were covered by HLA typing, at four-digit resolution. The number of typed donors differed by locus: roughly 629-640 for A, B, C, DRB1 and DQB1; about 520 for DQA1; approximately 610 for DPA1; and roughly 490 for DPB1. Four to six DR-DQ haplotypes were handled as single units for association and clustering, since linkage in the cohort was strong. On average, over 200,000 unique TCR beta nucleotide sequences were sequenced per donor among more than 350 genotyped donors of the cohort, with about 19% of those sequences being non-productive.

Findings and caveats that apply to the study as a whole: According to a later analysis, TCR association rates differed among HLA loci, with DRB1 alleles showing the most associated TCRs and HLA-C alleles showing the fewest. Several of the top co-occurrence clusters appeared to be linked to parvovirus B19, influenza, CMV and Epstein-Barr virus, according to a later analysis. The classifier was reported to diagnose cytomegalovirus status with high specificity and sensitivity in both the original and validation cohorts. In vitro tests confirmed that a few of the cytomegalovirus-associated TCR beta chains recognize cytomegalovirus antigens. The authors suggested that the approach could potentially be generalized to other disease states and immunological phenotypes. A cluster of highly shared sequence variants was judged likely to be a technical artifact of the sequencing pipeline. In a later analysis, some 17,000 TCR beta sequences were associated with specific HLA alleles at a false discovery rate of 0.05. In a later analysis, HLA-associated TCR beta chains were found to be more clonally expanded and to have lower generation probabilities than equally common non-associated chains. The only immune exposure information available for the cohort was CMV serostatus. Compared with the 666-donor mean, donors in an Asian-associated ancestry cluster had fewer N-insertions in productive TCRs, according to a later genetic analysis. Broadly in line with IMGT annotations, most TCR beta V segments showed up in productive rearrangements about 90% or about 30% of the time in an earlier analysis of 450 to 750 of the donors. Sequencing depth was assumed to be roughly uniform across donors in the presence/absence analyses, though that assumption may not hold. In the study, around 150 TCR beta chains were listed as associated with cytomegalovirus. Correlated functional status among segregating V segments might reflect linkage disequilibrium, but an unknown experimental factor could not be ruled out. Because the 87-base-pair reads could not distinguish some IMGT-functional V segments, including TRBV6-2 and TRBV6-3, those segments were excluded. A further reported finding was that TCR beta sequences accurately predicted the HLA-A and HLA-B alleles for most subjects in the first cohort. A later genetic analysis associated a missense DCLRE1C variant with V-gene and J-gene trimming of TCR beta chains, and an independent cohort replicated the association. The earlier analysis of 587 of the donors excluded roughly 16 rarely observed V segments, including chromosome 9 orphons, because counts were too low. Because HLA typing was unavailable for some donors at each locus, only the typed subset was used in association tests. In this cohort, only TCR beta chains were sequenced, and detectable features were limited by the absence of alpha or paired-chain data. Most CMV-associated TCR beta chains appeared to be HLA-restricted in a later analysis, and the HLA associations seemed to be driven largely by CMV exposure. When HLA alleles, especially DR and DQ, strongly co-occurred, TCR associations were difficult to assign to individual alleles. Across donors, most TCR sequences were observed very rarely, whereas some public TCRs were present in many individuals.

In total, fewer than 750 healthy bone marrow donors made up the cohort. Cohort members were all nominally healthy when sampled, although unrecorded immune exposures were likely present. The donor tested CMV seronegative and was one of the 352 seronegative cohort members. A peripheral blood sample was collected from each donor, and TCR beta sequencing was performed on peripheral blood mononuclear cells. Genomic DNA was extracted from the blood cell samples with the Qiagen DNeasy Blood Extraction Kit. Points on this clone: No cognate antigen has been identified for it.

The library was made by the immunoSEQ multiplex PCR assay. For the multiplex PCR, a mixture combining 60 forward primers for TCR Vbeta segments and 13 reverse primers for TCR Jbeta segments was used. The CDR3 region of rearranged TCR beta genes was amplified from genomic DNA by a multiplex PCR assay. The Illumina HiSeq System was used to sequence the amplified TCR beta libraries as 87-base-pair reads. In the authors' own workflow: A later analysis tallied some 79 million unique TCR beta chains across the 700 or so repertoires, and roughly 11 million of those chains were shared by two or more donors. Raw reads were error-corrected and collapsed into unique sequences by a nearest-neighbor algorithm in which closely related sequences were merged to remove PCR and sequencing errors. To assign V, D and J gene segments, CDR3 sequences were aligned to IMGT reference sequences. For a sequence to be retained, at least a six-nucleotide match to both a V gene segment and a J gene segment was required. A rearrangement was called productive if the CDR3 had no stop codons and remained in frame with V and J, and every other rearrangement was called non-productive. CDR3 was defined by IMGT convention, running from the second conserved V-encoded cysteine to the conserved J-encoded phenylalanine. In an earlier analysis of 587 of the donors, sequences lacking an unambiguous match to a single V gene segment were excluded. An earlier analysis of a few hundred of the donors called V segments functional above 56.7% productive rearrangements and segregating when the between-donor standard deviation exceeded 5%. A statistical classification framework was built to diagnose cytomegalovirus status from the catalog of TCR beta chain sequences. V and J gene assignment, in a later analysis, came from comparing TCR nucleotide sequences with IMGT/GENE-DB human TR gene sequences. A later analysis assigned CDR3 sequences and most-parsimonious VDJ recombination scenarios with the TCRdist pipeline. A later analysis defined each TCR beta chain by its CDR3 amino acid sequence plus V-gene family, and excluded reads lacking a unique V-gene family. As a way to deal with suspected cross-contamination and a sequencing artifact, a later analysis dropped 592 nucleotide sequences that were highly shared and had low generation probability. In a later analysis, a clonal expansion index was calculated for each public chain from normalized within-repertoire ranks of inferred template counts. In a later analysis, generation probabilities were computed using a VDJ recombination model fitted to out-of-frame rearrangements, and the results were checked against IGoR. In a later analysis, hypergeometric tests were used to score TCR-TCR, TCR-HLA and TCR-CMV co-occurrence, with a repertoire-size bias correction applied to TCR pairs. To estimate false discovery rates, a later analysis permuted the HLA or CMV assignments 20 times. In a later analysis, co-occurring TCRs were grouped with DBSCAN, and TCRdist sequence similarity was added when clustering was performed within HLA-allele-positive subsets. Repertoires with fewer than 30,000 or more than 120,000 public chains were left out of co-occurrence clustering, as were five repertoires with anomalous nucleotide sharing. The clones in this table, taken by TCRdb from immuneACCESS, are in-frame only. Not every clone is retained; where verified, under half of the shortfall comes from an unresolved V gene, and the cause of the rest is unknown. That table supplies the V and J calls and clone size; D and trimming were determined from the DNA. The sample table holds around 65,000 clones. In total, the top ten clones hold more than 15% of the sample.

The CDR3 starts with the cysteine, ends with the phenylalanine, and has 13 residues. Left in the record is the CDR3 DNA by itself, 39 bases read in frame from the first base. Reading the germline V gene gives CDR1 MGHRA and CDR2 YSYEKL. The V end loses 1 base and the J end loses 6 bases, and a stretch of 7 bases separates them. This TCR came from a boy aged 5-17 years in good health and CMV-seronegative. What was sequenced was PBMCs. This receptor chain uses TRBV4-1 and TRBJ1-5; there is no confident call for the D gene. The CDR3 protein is CASSQGLAQPQHF. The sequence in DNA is TGCGCCAGCAGCCAAGGACTCGCTCAGCCCCAGCATTTT.